These 4 T cell receptor beta chains were all obtained from the same sample, sequenced in a study of vaccination effects on CD4 cells after COVID-19. No antigen has been identified for these receptors. Expansion of antigen-specific CD4+ T cells with viral peptide pools was carried out by the ViraFEST assay before sequencing. Following an approximately ten-day culture, CD4+ T cells were purified. Participants were given two doses of BNT162b2 or mRNA-1273 vaccine. Profiled with immunoSEQ multiplex PCR; TCRdb holds only in-frame clones, not every one. Found here are tens of thousands of clones, around 81% of them singletons; the top ten hold 0.95% to 1.5%. This material consisted of CD4+ T cells from PBMCs cultured with HCoV-229E spike peptides, taken after COVID-19 vaccination. These receptors were collected from a human donor who received a COVID-19 vaccine.

The V and J genes are TRBV5-1 and TRBJ2-5; a possible D gene is TRBD1 (6 bases). Trimming cost V 6 bases and J 0 bases, with 21 bases left between them. This CDR3 is 17 amino acids long. CDR1 is SGHRS and CDR2 is YFSETQ in the germline V gene. The chain's CDR3 is CASTRSPTGPYQETQYF. CDR3 coding DNA: TGCGCCAGCACTCGTTCTCCGACAGGCCCTTACCAAGAGACCCAGTACTTC.

This clone was counted a single time. The J gene is TRBJ2-4, the V gene TRBV3-1 (or the pseudogene TRBV3-2); 11 bases are a match to TRBD1. V dropped 3 bases and J dropped 1; count of bases not matched to a gene: 8. The CDR3 has 18 residues. The germline V gene has CDR1 LGHDT and CDR2 YNNKEL (reference sequence). DNA for the CDR3: TGTGCCAGCAGCCAGGGGGGACAGGGGGAGGTGGCCAAAAACATTCAGTACTTC. Protein sequence: CASSQGGQGEVAKNIQYF.

This clone was counted between two and nine times. The chain is built from TRBV24-1 and TRBJ2-2; 9 bases are shared with TRBD1. The CDR3 is 16 amino acids. Germline CDR1 and CDR2: KGHDR and SFDVKD. Losses at the gene ends were 4 bases for V and 4 bases for J; bases not matched to a gene: 6. In nucleotides, the CDR3 is TGTGCCACCAGTGACCCCGGGACAGGGACCACCGGGGAGCTGTTTTTT. It is translated as CATSDPGTGTTGELFF.

The chain recombines TRBV6-6 with TRBJ2-7; D might be TRBD2 (5 bases). This CDR3 has 12 residues. V dropped 8 bases and J dropped 7 bases, with 15 bases sitting between them. From germline, CDR1 is MNHNY and CDR2 SVGAGI (reference sequence). CDR3 sequence: CASGRVGGEQYV. The CDR3 DNA is TGTGCCAGCGGTAGGGTTGGCGGGGAGCAGTACGTC.